The 4 T cell receptor beta chains in this list originate from one sample, sequenced in a study of cytomegalovirus exposure and HLA in healthy donors. The PCR contained 60 Vbeta and 13 Jbeta primers. Profiling relied on immunoSEQ multiplex PCR, and the TCRdb table lists in-frame clones only, not all of them. The sample consists of about 120,000 clones, about 74% of them appearing once. Sequences were obtained from PBMCs. These receptors were taken from a male donor in good health and CMV-seronegative.

The CDR3 is CASSIASGTSPYEQYF. The CDR3, as DNA: TGTGCCAGCAGCATAGCTAGCGGGACTTCCCCCTACGAGCAGTACTTC. The chain carries TRBV13 and TRBJ2-7, with 9 bases fitting TRBD2. V was pared by 5 bases and J by 2 bases, with 10 bases of the junction left unmatched. The CDR3 runs 16 residues. In germline, CDR1 is PRHDT, CDR2 FYEKMQ (reference sequence). The complete variable domain, with remaining parts taken from reference TRBV13 and TRBJ2-7, reads AAGVIQSPRHLIKEKRETATLKCYPIPRHDTVYWYQQGPGQDPQFLISFYEKMQSDKGSIPDRFSAQQFSDYHSELNMSSLELGDSALYFCASSIASGTSPYEQYFGPGTRLTVT.

This chain joins TRBV11-2 and TRBJ1-1; 7 nucleotides line up with TRBD1. CDR3 length: 15 residues. Germline-derived CDR1 and CDR2 are SGHAT and FQNNGV. The V segment lost 1 base and the J segment 4 bases; nucleotides outside the gene matches: 6. The CDR3 sequence is CASSLVQTGFTEAFF. The CDR3 nucleotides are TGTGCCAGCAGCTTAGTTCAGACAGGGTTCACTGAAGCTTTCTTT.

The V and J genes are TRBV5-5 and TRBJ1-1; no clear D gene. CDR3 length equals 13 residues. Germline V gene lookup returns CDR1 SGHKS and CDR2 YYEKEE (reference sequence). V was clipped by 4 bases and J by 6 bases, with 13 bases between them. The CDR3 loop reads CASSQGSTAEAFF. As DNA, the CDR3 is TGTGCCAGCAGCCAAGGGAGCACGGCTGAAGCTTTCTTT. Together with reference TRBV5-5 and TRBJ1-1, the CDR3 gives the full variable domain: DAGVTQSPTHLIKTRGQQVTLRCSPISGHKSVSWYQQVLGQGPQFIFQYYEKEERGRGNFPDRFSARQFPNYSSELNVNALLLGDSALYLCASSQGSTAEAFFGQGTRLTVV.

The chain is built from TRBV6-5 and TRBJ2-1, with 8 nucleotides matching TRBD2. Losses at the gene ends were 6 bases for V and 8 bases for J; bases not matched to a gene: 12. The CDR3 is made up of 15 amino acids. Germline V CDR1 and CDR2: MNHEY, SVGAGI. In DNA form, the CDR3 reads TGTGCCAGCAGCTCTTCCGGGACTAGGAAAGATGAGCAGTTCTTC. Its protein product is CASSSSGTRKDEQFF.